Below are 24 T cell receptor beta chains sequenced from a single sample in a study of T cells in Graves' hyperthyroidism and ophthalmopathy. Researchers took RNA transcripts and amplified the TCR beta CDR3 regions from them. Carried out on the TCR CDR3, a first-round RT-PCR used the HTBI primer set. TCRdb re-called the multiplex PCR reads with MiXCR, one entry per CDR3 protein. Of hundreds of thousands of distinct CDR3 sequences in the sample, approximately 14% were seen once. Sequenced sample: blood. Receptors originate from a woman aged 18-29 years with Graves' hyperthyroidism.

In its sample, this clonotype was seen many times. The chain uses TRBV2 and TRBJ2-1, with 7 bases identical to TRBD2. V lost 6 bases, J lost 5 bases, and 7 bases stayed unmatched. The CDR3 contains 14 residues. Germline V gives CDR1 SNHLY, CDR2 FYNNEI. The CDR3 reads CASRGDYLDNEQFF. In DNA, the CDR3 is TGTGCCAGCAGGGGGGACTACCTAGACAATGAGCAGTTCTTC.

The table lists this clonotype with many counts. The V and J genes are TRBV2 and TRBJ1-6; the D gene is possibly TRBD1 (6 bases). The CDR3 contains 12 residues. Between the trimmed V and J ends, which lost 8 bases and 12 bases, there was a span of 14 bases. In germline, CDR1 is SNHLY, CDR2 FYNNEI. The CDR3 is CASGQTQGPLHF. The CDR3 bases are TGTGCCAGCGGACAAACACAGGGACCCCTCCACTTT. The full variable domain, completed using reference TRBV2 and TRBJ1-6, is EPEVTQTPSHQVTQMGQEVILRCVPISNHLYFYWYRQILGQKVEFLVSFYNNEISEKSEIFDDQFSVERPDGSNFTLKIRSTKLEDSAMYFCASGQTQGPLHFGNGTRLTVT.

This clonotype was seen more than once but under ten times. The chain has TRBV12-3 or TRBV12-4 and TRBJ2-7; D uncertain. The CDR3 spans 14 residues. V dropped 1 base and J dropped 3 bases, with 10 bases sitting between them. CDR3 sequence reads: CASSLGRMGYEQYF. Here the CDR3 DNA reads TGTGCCAGCAGTTTAGGGCGGATGGGCTACGAGCAGTACTTC.

Comments on this clonotype: One end of the junction varies from germline; a read error may be responsible. The chain carries TRBV5-4 and TRBJ2-2; D gene ambiguous. The CDR3 is 13 residues long. Germline loops: CDR1 SGHNT, CDR2 YYREEE (reference sequence). The CDR3 protein is CASSLITRGELFF. CDR3 bases: TGCGCCAGCAGCTTGATTACTCGGGGGGAGCTGTTTTTT.

The sample holds a few counts of this clonotype. V and J are TRBV25-1 and TRBJ2-5; D perhaps matches TRBD1 (6 bases). Germline loops: CDR1 MGHDK, CDR2 SYGVNS. Trimming shortened V by 0 bases and J by 4 bases, and 15 bases separated the two germline ends. The CDR3 runs 16 residues. This CDR3 is CASSEYTPTGRETQYF. CDR3 DNA sequence: TGTGCCAGCAGTGAATATACCCCCACAGGGAGAGAGACCCAGTACTTC.

This clonotype was seen a few times. The chain employs TRBV4-3 and TRBJ1-6; D ambiguous. This CDR3 has 16 residues. Between the trimmed V and J ends, which lost 4 bases and 4 bases, there was a span of 14 bases. The germline V gene has CDR1 LGHNA and CDR2 YSLEER. CDR3 sequence reads: CASSLSADRYNSPLHF. CDR3 nucleotide sequence: TGCGCCAGCAGCCTAAGCGCCGACCGTTATAATTCACCCCTCCACTTT.

This clonotype was observed many times. This rearrangement joins TRBV28 to TRBJ2-7; 14 nucleotides align to TRBD2. Germline trimming cut 5 bases from V and 7 bases from J; bases unmatched to any gene: 10. Per the germline V gene, CDR1 is MDHEN and CDR2 is SYDVKM. This CDR3 is 16 amino acids long. CDR3 region: CASSPTGTSGRREQYF. In DNA form, the CDR3 reads TGTGCCAGCAGTCCCACCGGGACTAGCGGGAGACGGGAGCAGTACTTC.

This clonotype was counted at least ten times. This chain connects TRBV9 to TRBJ1-3, with a tentative D call TRBD1 (6 bases). Germline V gene lookup returns CDR1 SGDLS and CDR2 YYNGEE. Trimming took off 4 bases at V and 1 base at J, with 12 bases between the two ends. The CDR3 has 15 amino acids. CDR3 nucleotide sequence: TGTGCCAGCAGCCCGCAGACAGGATCTGGAAACACCATATATTTT. It is translated as CASSPQTGSGNTIYF.

This clonotype was recorded many times. This chain joins TRBV7-9 and TRBJ2-5; 7 nucleotides align to TRBD2. CDR3 size: 17 residues. The V gene's germline CDR1 is SEHNR and CDR2 FQNEAQ (reference sequence). V trimming: 2 bases; J trimming: 0 bases; junction bases outside the gene matches: 9. This chain's CDR3 is CASSLMQPAGYQETQYF. The DNA of the CDR3 is TGTGCCAGCAGCTTAATGCAGCCAGCGGGGTACCAAGAGACCCAGTACTTC.

DNA of the CDR3: TGTGCCAGCAGACTAGCGGGAGGGGATTACAATGAGCAGTTCTTC. This encodes CASRLAGGDYNEQFF. The chain links TRBV6-2 or TRBV6-3 to TRBJ2-1; 13 nucleotides line up with TRBD2. CDR1 and CDR2 (germline): MNHEY, SVGEGT. There are 15 residues in the CDR3. Trimming at V came to 6 bases and at J to 4 bases, leaving 3 bases not matched to a gene.

V and J are TRBV4-1 and TRBJ2-4, with D possibly matching TRBD2 (6 bases). The CDR3 is made up of 16 amino acids. The V gene's germline CDR1 is MGHRA and CDR2 YSYEKL. V gave up 2 bases and J gave up 4 bases, with 15 bases separating them. The CDR3 DNA follows: TGCGCCAGCAGCCAACCCCGGGACTCCCCAAAAAACATTCAGTACTTC. It translates to CASSQPRDSPKNIQYF.

This clonotype appeared many times. This chain connects TRBV28 to TRBJ2-5; unclear D gene. V lost 8 bases and J 5 bases, leaving 15 bases between the germline ends. CDR3 length: 13 residues. The germline V gene encodes CDR1 MDHEN and CDR2 SYDVKM. CDR3 sequence (DNA): TGTGCCAGCTGCATATGGCTCATGGAGACCCAGTACTTC. Protein: CASCIWLMETQYF. The whole variable domain, remainder taken from reference TRBV28 and TRBJ2-5, is DVKVTQSSRYLVKRTGEKVFLECVQDMDHENMFWYRQDPGLGLRLIYFSYDVKMKEKGDIPEGYSVSREKKERFSLILESASTNQTSMYLCASCIWLMETQYFGPGTRLLVL.

V usage is TRBV19 and J usage is TRBJ2-1; TRBD2 agrees at 12 bases. The CDR3 sequence is 15 residues long. CDR1 is LNHDA, CDR2 SQIVND, per germline (reference sequence). V shed 6 bases, J shed 11 bases, and the junction held 11 bases outside the gene matches. In nucleotides, the CDR3 is TGTGCCAGTAGGATTCTAGCGGGAGGGTCCATAAAGCAGTTCTTC. It translates to CASRILAGGSIKQFF.

This clonotype was found many times. This sequence joins TRBV7-8 and TRBJ2-1, with TRBD1 matching 7 bases. This CDR3 region has 16 residues. CDR1 is SGHVS and CDR2 is FQNEAQ in the germline V gene. The J segment lost 4 bases and the V segment lost 5 bases, leaving 11 bases of the junction unmatched. The CDR3 nucleotides read TGTGCCAGCAGCCATAAGGGGGCAGAAGTATACAATGAGCAGTTCTTC. Encoded protein: CASSHKGAEVYNEQFF.

This clonotype was observed many times. The chain joins TRBV7-9 to TRBJ2-7; D might be TRBD1 (5 bases). Germline CDR1 reads SEHNR; CDR2 reads FQNEAQ (reference sequence). The CDR3 runs 12 residues. The ends were cut back, 8 bases at V and 1 base at J, with 9 bases in the middle. CDR3 DNA sequence: TGTGCCAGCTCACCAGGGTCCTACGAGCAGTACTTC. Residues: CASSPGSYEQYF.

This clonotype was recorded a few times. The V gene is TRBV29-1, the J gene TRBJ2-2, with no clear D. The CDR3 runs to 14 residues. CDR1 SQVTM and CDR2 ANQGSEA come from the germline V gene. The germline V and J ends were trimmed by 7 bases and 0 bases, with 12 bases remaining between them. The CDR3 spells CSARLSPNTGELFF. The CDR3 DNA follows: TGCAGCGCCCGACTTTCCCCGAACACCGGGGAGCTGTTTTTT.

As regards this clonotype: A much larger clone sits a single nucleotide away, making a read error possible. The chain carries TRBV6-2 or TRBV6-3 and TRBJ2-1; 8 positions match TRBD2. The length of the CDR3 is 17 residues. Germline CDR1 MNHEY, CDR2 SVGEGT. The CDR3 DNA is TGTGCCAGCAGTTACTCTGCGGGGGGTAGTCTGTACAATGGGCAGTTCTTC. Translated, it gives CASSYSAGGSLYNGQFF.

The table lists this clonotype with many counts. The chain links TRBV6-6 to TRBJ2-1; D is unclear. Trimming took 0 bases from V and 6 from J, leaving 6 bases between them. CDR3 length: 13 amino acids. CDR1 and CDR2 (germline): MNHNY, SVGAGI (reference sequence). DNA for the CDR3: TGTGCCAGCAGTTACTCCAAGGCCAATGAGCAGTTCTTC. Translation gives CASSYSKANEQFF.

This clonotype came up many times. This chain uses TRBV11-2 with TRBJ2-7; either TRBD1 or TRBD2 may supply D (5 bases each). The germline CDR1 and CDR2 sequences are SGHAT and FQNNGV. V was shortened by 2 bases and J by 5 bases, with 7 bases between the two germline ends. The CDR3 consists of 12 residues. The DNA of the CDR3 is TGTGCCAGCAGCTTAACGGGGCACGAGCAGTACTTC. The encoded protein is CASSLTGHEQYF.

There are a few counts of this clonotype. V usage is TRBV7-9 and J usage is TRBJ1-4; D is unclear. Trimming took off 5 bases at V and 10 bases at J, with 20 bases between the two ends. The CDR3 has 15 residues. Germline V CDR1 and CDR2: SEHNR, FQNEAQ (reference sequence). CDR3 bases: TGTGCCAGCAGCGCTCCGACCCTTAGCTGGGGAAAACTGTTTTTT. Translated, it gives CASSAPTLSWGKLFF. The full variable domain, rest sourced from reference TRBV7-9 and TRBJ1-4, is DTGVSQNPRHKITKRGQNVTFRCDPISEHNRLYWYRQTLGQGPEFLTYFQNEAQLEKSRLLSDRFSAERPKGSFSTLEIQRTEQGDSAMYLCASSAPTLSWGKLFFGSGTQLSVL.

This clonotype was counted a few times. The rearrangement joins TRBV9 to TRBJ2-1; no firm D call. V was trimmed by 4 bases and J by 5 bases, leaving 16 bases between them. The CDR3 length is 15 residues. CDR1 SGDLS and CDR2 YYNGEE come from the germline V gene. The CDR3 sequence: CASSPWTINNNEQFF. The CDR3 DNA reads TGTGCCAGCAGCCCATGGACCATAAATAACAATGAGCAGTTCTTC.

This chain joins TRBV28 and TRBJ2-5, with D hard to call. V was trimmed by 6 bases and J by 0 bases, leaving 8 bases between them. The CDR3 consists of 13 residues. Germline-derived CDR1 and CDR2 are MDHEN and SYDVKM. CDR3 nucleotide sequence: TGTGCCAGCAGAACAGAAGACCAAGAGACCCAGTACTTC. This encodes CASRTEDQETQYF.

This clonotype has ten or more counts. The chain couples TRBV24-1 to TRBJ2-3, with a tentative D call TRBD2 (5 bases). There are 13 residues in the CDR3. With 9 bases removed from V and 0 bases from J, the gap between germline ends came to 9 bases. The germline CDR1 and CDR2 sequences are KGHDR and SFDVKD. The DNA of the CDR3 is TGTGCCACCGGACTGGAAAGCACAGATACGCAGTATTTT. It specifies CATGLESTDTQYF.

This clonotype was seen repeatedly, ten times or more. This sequence joins TRBV5-6 and TRBJ2-2; D remains ambiguous. V was pared by 4 bases and J by 1 base, with 8 bases between. The CDR3 spans 14 residues. In germline, CDR1 is SGHDT, CDR2 YYEEEE. The CDR3 spells CASSPTENTGELFF. The CDR3 nucleotides are TGTGCCAGCAGCCCCACGGAGAACACCGGGGAGCTGTTTTTT.